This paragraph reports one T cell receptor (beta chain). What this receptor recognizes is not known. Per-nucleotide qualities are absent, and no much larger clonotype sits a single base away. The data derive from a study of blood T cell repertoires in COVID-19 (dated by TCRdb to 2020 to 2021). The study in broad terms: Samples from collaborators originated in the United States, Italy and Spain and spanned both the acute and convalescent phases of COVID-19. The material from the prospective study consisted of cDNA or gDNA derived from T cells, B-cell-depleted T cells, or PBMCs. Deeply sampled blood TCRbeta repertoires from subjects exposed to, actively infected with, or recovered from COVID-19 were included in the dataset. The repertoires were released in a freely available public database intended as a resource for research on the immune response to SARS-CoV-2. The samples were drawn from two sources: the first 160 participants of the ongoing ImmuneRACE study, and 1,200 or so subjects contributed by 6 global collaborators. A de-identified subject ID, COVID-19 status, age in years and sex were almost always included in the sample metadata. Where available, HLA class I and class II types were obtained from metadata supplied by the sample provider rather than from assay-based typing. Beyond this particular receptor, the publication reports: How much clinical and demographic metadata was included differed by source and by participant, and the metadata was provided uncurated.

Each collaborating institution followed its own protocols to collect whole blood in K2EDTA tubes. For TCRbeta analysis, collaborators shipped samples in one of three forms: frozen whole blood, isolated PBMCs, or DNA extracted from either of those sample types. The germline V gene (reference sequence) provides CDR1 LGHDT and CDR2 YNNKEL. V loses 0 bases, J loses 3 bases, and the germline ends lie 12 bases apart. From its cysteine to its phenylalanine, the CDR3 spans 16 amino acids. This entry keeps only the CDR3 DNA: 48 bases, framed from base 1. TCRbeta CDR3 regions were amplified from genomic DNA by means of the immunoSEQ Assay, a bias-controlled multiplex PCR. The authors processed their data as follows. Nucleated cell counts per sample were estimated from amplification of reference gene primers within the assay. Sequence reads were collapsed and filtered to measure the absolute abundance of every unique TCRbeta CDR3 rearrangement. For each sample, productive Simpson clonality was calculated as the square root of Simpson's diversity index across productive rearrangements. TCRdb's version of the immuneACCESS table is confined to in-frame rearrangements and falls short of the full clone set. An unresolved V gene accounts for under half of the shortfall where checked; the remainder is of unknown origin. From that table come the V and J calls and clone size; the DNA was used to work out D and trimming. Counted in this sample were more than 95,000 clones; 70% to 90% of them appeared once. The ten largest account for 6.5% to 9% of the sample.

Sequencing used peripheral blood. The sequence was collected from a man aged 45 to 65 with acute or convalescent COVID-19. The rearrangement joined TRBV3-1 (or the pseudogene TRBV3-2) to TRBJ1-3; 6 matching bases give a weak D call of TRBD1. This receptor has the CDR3 CASSQDPTGGGNTIYF. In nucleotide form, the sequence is TGTGCCAGCAGCCAAGATCCGACAGGCGGTGGAAACACCATATATTTT.